The sequence of this TCR beta chain was determined in a study of T cell repertoires in cytomegalovirus infection. In the study overall: CMV epitopes, recently identified HLA-C-restricted and well-studied HLA-B-restricted, were used. Public TCR beta signatures provided an indication of both CMV infection and a matching HLA type.

General observations from the study: Summed public TCR beta family frequency identified CMV carriers bearing the relevant HLA. The ex vivo response was dominated by HLA-C-restricted CMV-specific TCR beta clonotypes.

TCRdb recomputed calls from the reads with MiXCR, one row per CDR3 protein. The sample includes hundreds of thousands of distinct CDR3 sequences, 30% to 40% seen only once; the top ten take roughly 15%. Note on this clonotype: The target antigen is unknown.

The CDR3 runs 13 residues. Trimming shortened V by 3 bases and J by 3 bases, and 9 bases separated the two germline ends. From germline, CDR1 is MNHEY and CDR2 SMNVEV (reference sequence). This specimen consisted of cultured PBMCs, obtained from culture after CMV antigen stimulation. This receptor was taken from a human donor in good health (CMV status not recorded). Some clones in this sample may be carry-over from other donors' samples. The chain links TRBV27 to TRBJ2-7; D not resolved. Here the CDR3 reads CASSFTVGYEQYF. The CDR3 DNA reads TGTGCCAGCAGTTTTACTGTCGGCTACGAGCAGTACTTC.